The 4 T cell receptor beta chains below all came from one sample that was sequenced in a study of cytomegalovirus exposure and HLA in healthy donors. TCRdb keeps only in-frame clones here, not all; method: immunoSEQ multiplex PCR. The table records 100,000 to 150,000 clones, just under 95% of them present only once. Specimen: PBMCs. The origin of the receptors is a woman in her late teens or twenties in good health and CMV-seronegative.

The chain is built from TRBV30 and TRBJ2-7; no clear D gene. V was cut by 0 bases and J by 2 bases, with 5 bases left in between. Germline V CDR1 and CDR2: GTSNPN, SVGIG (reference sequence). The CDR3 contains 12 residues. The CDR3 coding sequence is TGTGCCTGGAGTGTAGAGACCTACGAGCAGTACTTC. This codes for CAWSVETYEQYF.

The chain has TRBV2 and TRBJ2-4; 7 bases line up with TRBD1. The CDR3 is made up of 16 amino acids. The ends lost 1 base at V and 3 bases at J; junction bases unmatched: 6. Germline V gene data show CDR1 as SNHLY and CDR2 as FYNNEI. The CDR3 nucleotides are TGTGCCAGCAGTGAAGTGTACAGGGGAGTCAAAAACATTCAGTACTTC. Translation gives CASSEVYRGVKNIQYF.

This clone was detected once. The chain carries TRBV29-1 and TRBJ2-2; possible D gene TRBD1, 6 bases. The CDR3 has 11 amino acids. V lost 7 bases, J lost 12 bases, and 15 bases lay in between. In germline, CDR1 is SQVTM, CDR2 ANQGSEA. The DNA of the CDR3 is TGCAGCGCACAACAGGGTGGGCAGCTGTTTTTT. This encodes CSAQQGGQLFF.

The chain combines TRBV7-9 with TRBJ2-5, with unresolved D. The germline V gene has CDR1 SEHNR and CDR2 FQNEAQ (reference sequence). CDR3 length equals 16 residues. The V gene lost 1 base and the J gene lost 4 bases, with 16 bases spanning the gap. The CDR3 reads CASSLEVAQRRETQYF. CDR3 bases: TGTGCCAGCAGCTTAGAGGTAGCCCAGAGGAGAGAGACCCAGTACTTC. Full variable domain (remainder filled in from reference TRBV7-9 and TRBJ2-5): DTGVSQNPRHKITKRGQNVTFRCDPISEHNRLYWYRQTLGQGPEFLTYFQNEAQLEKSRLLSDRFSAERPKGSFSTLEIQRTEQGDSAMYLCASSLEVAQRRETQYFGPGTRLLVL.